This T cell receptor (beta chain) was captured by sequencing in a study of siplizumab effects on memory and regulatory T cells. The study's findings and limits: The average Treg-derived proportion among mappable alloreactive CD4+ clones was 68.8% with siplizumab versus about 27% in controls.

About 9.8 x 10^4 TCR templates per sample were sequenced. The method was immunoSEQ multiplex PCR; TCRdb's version includes in-frame clones alone and lacks a portion of them. Of tens of thousands of clones in the sample, 95% to 98% were seen once. Points on this clone: As yet, its antigen is unknown.

The CDR3 extends over 15 amino acids. V was clipped by 1 base and J by 7 bases, with 13 bases between them. CDR1 and CDR2 (germline): SGHVS, FNYEAQ. V usage is TRBV7-6 and J usage is TRBJ1-4, with a weak D call TRBD1 (5 bases). The sequence came from a human donor in good health. The sample consisted of naive CD8+ T cells sorted from blood. The DNA of the CDR3 is TGTGCCAGCAGCTTAGGGGGCGGGAGTGTTGAAAAACTGTTTTTT. Its protein product is CASSLGGGSVEKLFF.